This T cell receptor beta chain emerged from a study of blood T cell repertoires in COVID-19. Study details: The United States, Italy and Spain provided the acute and convalescent COVID-19 samples. Nucleic acid was either cDNA or gDNA, and it came from T cells, B-cell-depleted T cells, or PBMCs.

CDR3 length equals 13 residues. The V and J ends lost 4 bases and 1 base respectively, with 10 bases between them. CDR1 and CDR2 (germline): GTSNPN, SVGIG (reference sequence). How the authors handled the data: Estimates of nucleated cell counts were drawn from the amplification of reference gene primers. The table came from immunoSEQ multiplex PCR; TCRdb's copy has only in-frame clones and leaves some out. The DNA was the basis for D and trimming; V, J and clone size are from that table. The sample gives roughly 300,000 clones, 87% of which show up once; about 1.6% is in the top ten. The source of this sequence is a woman between 40 and 55 years old who had recovered from COVID-19. The sequencing input was peripheral blood. The rearrangement uses TRBV30 and TRBJ1-1; tentatively, D is TRBD1 (6 bases). For the CDR3, the DNA is TGTGCCTGGAACGAGGACAGGAACACTGAAGCTTTCTTT. Its translation: CAWNEDRNTEAFF.